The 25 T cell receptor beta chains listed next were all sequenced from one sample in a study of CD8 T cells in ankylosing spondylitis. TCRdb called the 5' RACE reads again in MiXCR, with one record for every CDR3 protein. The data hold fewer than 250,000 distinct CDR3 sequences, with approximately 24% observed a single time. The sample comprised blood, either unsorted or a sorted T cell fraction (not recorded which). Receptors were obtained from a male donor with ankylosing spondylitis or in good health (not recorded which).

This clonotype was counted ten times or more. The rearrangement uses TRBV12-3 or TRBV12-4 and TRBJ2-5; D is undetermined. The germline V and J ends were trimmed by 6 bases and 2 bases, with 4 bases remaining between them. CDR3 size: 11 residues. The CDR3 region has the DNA TGTGCCAGCAGGGTACAAGAGACCCAGTACTTC. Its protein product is CASRVQETQYF.

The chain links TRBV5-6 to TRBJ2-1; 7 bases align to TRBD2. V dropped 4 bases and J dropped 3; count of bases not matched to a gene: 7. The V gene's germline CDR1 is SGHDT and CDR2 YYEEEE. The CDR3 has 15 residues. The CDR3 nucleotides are TGTGCCAGCAGCCCCCAGCGGGAAAGCTACAATGAGCAGTTCTTC. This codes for CASSPQRESYNEQFF.

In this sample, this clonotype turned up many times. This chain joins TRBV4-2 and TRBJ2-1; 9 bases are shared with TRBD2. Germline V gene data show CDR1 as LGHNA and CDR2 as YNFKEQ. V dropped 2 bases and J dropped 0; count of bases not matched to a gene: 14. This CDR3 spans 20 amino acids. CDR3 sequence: CASSQMRLAAHLSSYNEQFF. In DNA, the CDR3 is TGTGCCAGCAGCCAAATGAGACTAGCGGCCCACCTAAGCTCCTACAATGAGCAGTTCTTC.

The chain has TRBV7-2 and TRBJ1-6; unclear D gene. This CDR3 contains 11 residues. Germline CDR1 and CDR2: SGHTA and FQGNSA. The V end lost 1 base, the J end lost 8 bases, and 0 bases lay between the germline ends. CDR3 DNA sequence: TGTGCCAGCAGCTTAGATTCACCCCTCCACTTT. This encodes CASSLDSPLHF.

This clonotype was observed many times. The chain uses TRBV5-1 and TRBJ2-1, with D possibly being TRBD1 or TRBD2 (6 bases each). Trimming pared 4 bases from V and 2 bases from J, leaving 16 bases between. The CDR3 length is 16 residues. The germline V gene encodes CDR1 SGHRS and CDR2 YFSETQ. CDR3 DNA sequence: TGCGCCAGCAGCCGGGAATCGGGGGCGGCCTACAATGAGCAGTTCTTC. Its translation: CASSRESGAAYNEQFF.

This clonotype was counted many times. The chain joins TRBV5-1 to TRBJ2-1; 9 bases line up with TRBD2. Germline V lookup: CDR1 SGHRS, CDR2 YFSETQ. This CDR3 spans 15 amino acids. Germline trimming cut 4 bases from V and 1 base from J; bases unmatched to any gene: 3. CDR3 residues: CASSPAGGSYNEQFF. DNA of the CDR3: TGCGCCAGCAGCCCAGCGGGAGGTTCCTACAATGAGCAGTTCTTC.

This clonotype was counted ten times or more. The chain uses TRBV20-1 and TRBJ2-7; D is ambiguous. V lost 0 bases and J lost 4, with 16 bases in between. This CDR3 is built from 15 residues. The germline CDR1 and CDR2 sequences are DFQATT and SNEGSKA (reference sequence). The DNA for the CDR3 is TGCAGTGCTAGAGATATAGACAAAGGTGCATACGAGCAGTACTTC. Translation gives CSARDIDKGAYEQYF.

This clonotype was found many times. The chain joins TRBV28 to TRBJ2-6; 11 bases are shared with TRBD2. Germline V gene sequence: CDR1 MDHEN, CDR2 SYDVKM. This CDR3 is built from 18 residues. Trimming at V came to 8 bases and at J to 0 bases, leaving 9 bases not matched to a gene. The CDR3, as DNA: TGTGCCAGCCGACGACTAGCGGGACCAAGCTCTGGGGCCAACGTCCTGACTTTC. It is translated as CASRRLAGPSSGANVLTF.

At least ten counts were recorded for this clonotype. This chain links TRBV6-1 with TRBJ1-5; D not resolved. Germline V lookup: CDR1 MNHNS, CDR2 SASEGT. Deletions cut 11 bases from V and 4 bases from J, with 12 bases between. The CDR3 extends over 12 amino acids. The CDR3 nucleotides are TGTGCCGTACAAACGGTTAATCAGCCCCAGCATTTT. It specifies CAVQTVNQPQHF.

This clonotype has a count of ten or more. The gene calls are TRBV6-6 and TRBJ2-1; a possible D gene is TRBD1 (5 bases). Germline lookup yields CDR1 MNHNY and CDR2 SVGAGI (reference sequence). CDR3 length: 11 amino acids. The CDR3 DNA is TGTGCGCTGGCAGGGAACAATGAGCAGTTCTTC. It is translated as CALAGNNEQFF.

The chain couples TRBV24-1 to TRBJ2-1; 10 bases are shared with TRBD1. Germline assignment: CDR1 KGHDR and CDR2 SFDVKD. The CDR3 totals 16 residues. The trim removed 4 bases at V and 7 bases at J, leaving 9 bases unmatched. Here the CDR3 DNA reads TGTGCCACCAGTGACTCACCCGGGACAGGGGCTAATGAGCAGTTCTTC. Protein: CATSDSPGTGANEQFF.

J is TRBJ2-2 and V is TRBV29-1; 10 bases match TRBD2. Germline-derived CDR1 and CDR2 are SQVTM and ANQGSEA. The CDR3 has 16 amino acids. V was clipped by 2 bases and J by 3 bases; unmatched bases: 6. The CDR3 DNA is TGCAGCGTTGAAAAAAGAGCGGGAGGGGACACCGGGGAGCTGTTTTTT. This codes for CSVEKRAGGDTGELFF.

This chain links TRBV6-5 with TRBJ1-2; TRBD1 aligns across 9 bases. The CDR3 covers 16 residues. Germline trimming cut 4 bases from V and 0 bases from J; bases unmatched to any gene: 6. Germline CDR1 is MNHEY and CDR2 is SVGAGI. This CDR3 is CASSSRQGGANYGYTF. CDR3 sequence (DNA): TGTGCCAGCAGTTCAAGACAGGGGGGAGCTAACTATGGCTACACCTTC.

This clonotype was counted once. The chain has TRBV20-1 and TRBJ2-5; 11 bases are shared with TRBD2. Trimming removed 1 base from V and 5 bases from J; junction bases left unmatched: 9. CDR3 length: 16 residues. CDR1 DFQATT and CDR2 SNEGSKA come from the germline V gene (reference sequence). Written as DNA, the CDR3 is TGCAGTGCTAGAGGAATCACTAGCGGGAGCCAGGAGACCCAGTACTTC. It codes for CSARGITSGSQETQYF.

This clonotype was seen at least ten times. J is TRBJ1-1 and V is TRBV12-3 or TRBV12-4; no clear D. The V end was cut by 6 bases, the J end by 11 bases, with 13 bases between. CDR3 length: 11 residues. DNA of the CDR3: TGTGCCAGCAGCCAACAGTTCCGGGCTTTCTTT. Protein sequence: CASSQQFRAFF.

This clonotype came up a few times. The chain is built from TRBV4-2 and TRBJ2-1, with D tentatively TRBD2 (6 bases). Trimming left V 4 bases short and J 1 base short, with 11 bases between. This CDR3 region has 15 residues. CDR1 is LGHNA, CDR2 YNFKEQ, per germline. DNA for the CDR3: TGTGCCAGCAGCCGGGAGGCGGGTTCCTACAATGAGCAGTTCTTC. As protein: CASSREAGSYNEQFF.

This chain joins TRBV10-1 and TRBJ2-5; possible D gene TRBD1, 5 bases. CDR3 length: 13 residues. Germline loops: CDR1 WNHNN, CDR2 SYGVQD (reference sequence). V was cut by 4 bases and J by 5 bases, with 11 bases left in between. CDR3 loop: CASSVGAWETQYF. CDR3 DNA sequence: TGCGCCAGCAGTGTAGGGGCATGGGAGACCCAGTACTTC.

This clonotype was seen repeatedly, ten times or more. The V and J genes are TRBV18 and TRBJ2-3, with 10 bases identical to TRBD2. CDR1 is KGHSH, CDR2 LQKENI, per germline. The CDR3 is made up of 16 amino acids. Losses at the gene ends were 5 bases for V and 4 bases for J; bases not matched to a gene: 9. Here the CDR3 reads CASSTWTSGGPDTQYF. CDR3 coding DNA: TGTGCCAGCTCAACCTGGACTAGCGGAGGCCCAGATACGCAGTATTTT.

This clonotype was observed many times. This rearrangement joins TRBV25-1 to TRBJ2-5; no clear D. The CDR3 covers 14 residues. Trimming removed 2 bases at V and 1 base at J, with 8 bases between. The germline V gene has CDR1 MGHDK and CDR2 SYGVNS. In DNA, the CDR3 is TGTGCCAGCAGTGAACCACGGCTCCAAGAGACCCAGTACTTC. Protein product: CASSEPRLQETQYF.

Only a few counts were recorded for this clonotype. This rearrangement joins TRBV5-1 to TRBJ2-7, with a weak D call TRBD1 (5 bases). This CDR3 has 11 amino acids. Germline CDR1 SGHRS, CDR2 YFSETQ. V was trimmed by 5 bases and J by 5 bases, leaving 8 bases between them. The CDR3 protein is CASSQDNEQYF. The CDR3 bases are TGCGCCAGCAGTCAGGACAACGAGCAGTACTTC. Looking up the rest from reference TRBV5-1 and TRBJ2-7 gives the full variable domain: KAGVTQTPRYLIKTRGQQVTLSCSPISGHRSVSWYQQTPGQGLQFLFEYFSETQRNKGNFPGRFSGRQFSNSRSEMNVSTLELGDSALYLCASSQDNEQYFGPGTRLTVT.

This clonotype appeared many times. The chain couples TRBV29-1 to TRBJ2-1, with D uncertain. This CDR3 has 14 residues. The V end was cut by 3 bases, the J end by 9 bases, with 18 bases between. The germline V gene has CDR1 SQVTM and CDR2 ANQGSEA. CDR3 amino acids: CSVDGTLPWGEQFF. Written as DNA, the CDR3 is TGCAGCGTTGATGGTACCCTCCCCTGGGGTGAGCAGTTCTTC.

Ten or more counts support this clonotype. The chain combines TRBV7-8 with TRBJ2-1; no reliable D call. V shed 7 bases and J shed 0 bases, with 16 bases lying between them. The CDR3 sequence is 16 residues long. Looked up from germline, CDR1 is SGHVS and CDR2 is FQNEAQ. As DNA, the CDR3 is TGTGCCAGCAACCCCATTAGAGGTAGCTCCTACAATGAGCAGTTCTTC. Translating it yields CASNPIRGSSYNEQFF.

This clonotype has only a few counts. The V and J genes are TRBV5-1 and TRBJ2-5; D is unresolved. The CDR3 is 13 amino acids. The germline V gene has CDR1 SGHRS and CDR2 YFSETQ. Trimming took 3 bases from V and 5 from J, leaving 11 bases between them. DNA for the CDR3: TGCGCCAGCAGCTCAGTGGCAAGGGAGACCCAGTACTTC. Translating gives CASSSVARETQYF. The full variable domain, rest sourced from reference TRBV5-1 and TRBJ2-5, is KAGVTQTPRYLIKTRGQQVTLSCSPISGHRSVSWYQQTPGQGLQFLFEYFSETQRNKGNFPGRFSGRQFSNSRSEMNVSTLELGDSALYLCASSSVARETQYFGPGTRLLVL.

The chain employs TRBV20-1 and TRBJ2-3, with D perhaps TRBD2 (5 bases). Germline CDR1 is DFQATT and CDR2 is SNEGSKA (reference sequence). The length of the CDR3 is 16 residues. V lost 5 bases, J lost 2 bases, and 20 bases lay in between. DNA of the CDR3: TGCAGTGCTGAGGCTAGCTTAGTCTCGAACACAGATACGCAGTATTTT. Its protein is CSAEASLVSNTDTQYF.

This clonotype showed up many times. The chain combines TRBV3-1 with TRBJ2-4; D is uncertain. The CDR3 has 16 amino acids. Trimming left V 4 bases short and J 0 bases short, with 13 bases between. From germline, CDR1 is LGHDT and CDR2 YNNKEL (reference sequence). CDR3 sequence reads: CASSLGRNLAKNIQYF. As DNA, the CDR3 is TGTGCCAGCAGCCTTGGACGGAACCTAGCCAAAAACATTCAGTACTTC.